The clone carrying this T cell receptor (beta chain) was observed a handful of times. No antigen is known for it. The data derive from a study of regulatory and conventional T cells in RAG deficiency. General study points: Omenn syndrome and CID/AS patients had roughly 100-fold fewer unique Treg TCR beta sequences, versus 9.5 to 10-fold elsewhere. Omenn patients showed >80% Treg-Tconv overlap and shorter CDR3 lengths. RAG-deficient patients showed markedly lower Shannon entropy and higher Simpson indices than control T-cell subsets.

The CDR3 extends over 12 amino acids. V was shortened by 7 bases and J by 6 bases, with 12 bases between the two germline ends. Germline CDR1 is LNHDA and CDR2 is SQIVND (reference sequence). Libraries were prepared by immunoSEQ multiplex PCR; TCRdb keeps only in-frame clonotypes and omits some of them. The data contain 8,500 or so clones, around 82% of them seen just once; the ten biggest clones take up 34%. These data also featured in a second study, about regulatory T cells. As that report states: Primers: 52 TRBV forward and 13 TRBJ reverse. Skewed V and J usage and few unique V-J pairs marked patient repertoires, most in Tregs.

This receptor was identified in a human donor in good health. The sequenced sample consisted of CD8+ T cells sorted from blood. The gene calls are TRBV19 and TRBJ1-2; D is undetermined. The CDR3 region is CASTDFMNGYTF. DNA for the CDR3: TGTGCCAGTACTGACTTTATGAATGGCTACACCTTC.